Below, 28 T cell receptor beta chains from the same sample are listed, as sequenced in a study of CD8 T cells in ankylosing spondylitis. General observations from the study: Ankylosing spondylitis blood appeared to be characterized by a TCR beta motif of roughly eight highly homologous variants.

Their cognate antigens are unknown. TCRdb analysed the 5' RACE reads with MiXCR anew, one entry per CDR3 protein. The sample includes 330,000 or so distinct CDR3 sequences, roughly 8% of them seen just once. Sequencing input: blood, either unsorted or a sorted T cell fraction (not recorded which). These TCRs come from a male donor with ankylosing spondylitis.

This clonotype was detected only once. V and J are TRBV20-1 and TRBJ2-7, with 7 nucleotides matching TRBD2. The J segment lost 1 base and the V segment lost 7 bases, leaving 4 bases of the junction unmatched. This CDR3 spans 12 amino acids. Germline V gene data show CDR1 as DFQATT and CDR2 as SNEGSKA (reference sequence). The chain's CDR3 is CSDDGRSYEQYF. Here the CDR3 DNA reads TGCAGTGATGACGGGAGGTCCTACGAGCAGTACTTC.

This clonotype showed up just a few times. V is TRBV5-1 and J is TRBJ2-7, with 9 bases identical to TRBD1. The CDR3 sequence is 14 residues long. Germline trimming cut 5 bases from V and 0 bases from J; bases unmatched to any gene: 3. CDR1 and CDR2 (germline): SGHRS, YFSETQ. The CDR3 loop reads CASRVTGGSYEQYF. In DNA, the CDR3 is TGCGCCAGCAGAGTGACAGGGGGCTCCTACGAGCAGTACTTC.

The genes are TRBV5-1 and TRBJ1-5, with D unclear. The CDR3 extends over 14 amino acids. V lost 0 bases and J lost 7, with 11 bases in between. CDR1 is SGHRS, CDR2 YFSETQ, per germline. CDR3 sequence: CASSLVGEGQPQHF. The CDR3 bases are TGCGCCAGCAGCTTGGTCGGGGAGGGCCAGCCCCAGCATTTT.

The rearrangement links TRBV20-1 to TRBJ2-3, with D perhaps being TRBD1 or TRBD2 (6 bases each). Germline V gene sequence: CDR1 DFQATT, CDR2 SNEGSKA (reference sequence). The CDR3 consists of 13 residues. V lost 7 bases, J lost 3 bases, and 14 bases lay in between. CDR3 protein: CSGGGKLTDTQYF. The CDR3 DNA sequence: TGCAGTGGAGGGGGGAAACTAACAGATACGCAGTATTTT.

The table lists this clonotype with a few counts. The chain links TRBV6-1 to TRBJ1-1; D is undetermined. Germline values: CDR1 MNHNS, CDR2 SASEGT. There are 14 residues in the CDR3. Deletions cut 5 bases from V and 1 base from J, with 11 bases between. CDR3 loop: CASSLDGPNTEAFF. The CDR3 DNA is TGTGCCAGCAGTCTGGACGGCCCGAACACTGAAGCTTTCTTT.

In this sample, this clonotype turned up many times. This chain links TRBV20-1 with TRBJ1-1; D not resolved. CDR3 size: 11 residues. Germline CDR1 is DFQATT and CDR2 is SNEGSKA (reference sequence). V gave up 6 bases and J gave up 4 bases, with 9 bases separating them. DNA of the CDR3: TGCAGTGCCGACGGTTCCACTGAAGCTTTCTTT. It translates to CSADGSTEAFF.

This clonotype was counted a few times. This chain connects TRBV14 to TRBJ2-7; D might be TRBD1 (5 bases). This CDR3 spans 14 amino acids. Trimming left V 3 bases short and J 5 bases short, with 14 bases between. The germline CDR1 and CDR2 sequences are SGHDN and FVKESK. In nucleotides, the CDR3 is TGTGCCAGCAGCCACCCTAACAGGCCCCACGAGCAGTACTTC. It specifies CASSHPNRPHEQYF.

This clonotype was picked up many times. The genes are TRBV20-1 and TRBJ1-6, with 7 positions matching TRBD1. The CDR3 is made up of 17 amino acids. The ends lost 5 bases at V and 0 bases at J; junction bases unmatched: 10. From germline, CDR1 is DFQATT and CDR2 SNEGSKA (reference sequence). As DNA, the CDR3 is TGCAGTGCTTCTCCGGGACAGACTTTCTCCTATAATTCACCCCTCCACTTT. Translated: CSASPGQTFSYNSPLHF.

Many counts were recorded for this clonotype. The chain uses TRBV5-1 and TRBJ2-7; D is uncertain. CDR1 is SGHRS and CDR2 is YFSETQ in the germline V gene. This CDR3 has 11 amino acids. Trimming removed 5 bases at V and 0 bases at J, with 3 bases between. CDR3 nucleotides: TGCGCCAGCAGAGCCTCCTACGAGCAGTACTTC. Translating it yields CASRASYEQYF.

This clonotype was seen repeatedly, ten times or more. The rearrangement uses TRBV4-2 and TRBJ1-4; 9 bases fit TRBD1. The germline CDR1 and CDR2 sequences are LGHNA and YNFKEQ. The V gene end was trimmed by 0 bases and the J gene end by 5 bases; junction bases not matched to a gene: 13. This CDR3 is 19 amino acids long. The CDR3 nucleotides read TGTGCCAGCAGCCAAGACAAACGCGGGCCGGGACAGGGAAATGAAAAACTGTTTTTT. Translated, it gives CASSQDKRGPGQGNEKLFF.

This chain connects TRBV11-2 to TRBJ2-3; D gene uncertain. This CDR3 is 14 amino acids long. Germline V CDR1 and CDR2: SGHAT, FQNNGV. With 5 bases removed from V and 4 bases from J, the gap between germline ends came to 13 bases. The CDR3 reads CASSKGPEADTQYF. DNA of the CDR3: TGTGCCAGCAGCAAGGGCCCCGAGGCAGATACGCAGTATTTT.

This clonotype was observed a handful of times. This chain uses TRBV18 with TRBJ2-6; 8 positions match TRBD1. V lost 3 bases, J lost 0 bases, and 4 bases stayed unmatched. Per germline, CDR1 KGHSH and CDR2 LQKENI. This CDR3 is built from 17 residues. The CDR3 region has the DNA TGTGCCAGCTCACCGGGACAGGCCAGCTCTGGGGCCAACGTCCTGACTTTC. Protein product: CASSPGQASSGANVLTF.

In this sample, this clonotype turned up many times. This chain links TRBV12-3 or TRBV12-4 with TRBJ2-1; D ambiguous. The CDR3 loop spans 13 amino acids. V lost 6 bases and J 8 bases, leaving 14 bases between the germline ends. The CDR3 spells CASSFGRFYEQFF. In DNA form, the CDR3 reads TGTGCCAGCAGCTTCGGCCGATTCTATGAGCAGTTCTTC.

Many counts were recorded for this clonotype. An end of the junction differs from the germline gene, which may be a read error. The chain links TRBV20-1 to TRBJ1-5; maybe TRBD1 (6 bases). This CDR3 is 13 amino acids long. Germline CDR1 and CDR2: DFQATT and SNEGSKA (reference sequence). This chain's CDR3 is CSAKWTANHPQHF. In nucleotides, the CDR3 is TGCAGTGCTAAATGGACAGCCAATCACCCCCAGCATTTT.

This clonotype has a handful of counts. For the CDR3, the DNA is TGTGCCAGCAGCCATCAGGTCTCTGGGGCCAACGTCCTGACTTTC. Translated: CASSHQVSGANVLTF. The chain employs TRBV3-1 and TRBJ2-6; D is undetermined. V was shortened by 3 bases and J by 0 bases, with 6 bases between the two germline ends. From germline, CDR1 is LGHDT and CDR2 YNNKEL (reference sequence). CDR3 length: 15 residues. Based on the CDR3 plus reference TRBV3-1 and TRBJ2-6, the full variable domain is DTAVSQTPKYLVTQMGNDKSIKCEQNLGHDTMYWYKQDSKKFLKIMFSYNNKELIINETVPNRFSPKSPDKAHLNLHINSLELGDSAVYFCASSHQVSGANVLTFGAGSRLTVL.

V is TRBV29-1 and J is TRBJ1-1; TRBD1 might be the D (6 bases). V shed 6 bases and J shed 4 bases, with 18 bases lying between them. CDR3 length equals 14 residues. Per the germline V gene, CDR1 is SQVTM and CDR2 is ANQGSEA. This chain's CDR3 is CSVATQGSGTEAFF. The CDR3 coding sequence is TGCAGCGTCGCTACCCAGGGGTCGGGCACTGAAGCTTTCTTT.

This chain connects TRBV11-3 to TRBJ2-1; maybe TRBD2 (6 bases). This CDR3 spans 15 amino acids. The V end lost 3 bases, the J end lost 6 bases, and 15 bases lay between the germline ends. CDR1 is SGHNT, CDR2 YENEEA, per germline. This CDR3 reads CASSFDRDLSNEQFF. Here the CDR3 DNA reads TGTGCCAGCAGCTTCGACCGGGACTTGTCCAATGAGCAGTTCTTC.

There are many counts of this clonotype. The rearrangement joins TRBV12-3 or TRBV12-4 to TRBJ1-4; TRBD1 might be the D (5 bases). This CDR3 is 13 amino acids long. Trimming took 6 bases from V and 11 from J, leaving 16 bases between them. The CDR3 coding sequence is TGTGCCAGCAGCGACAGCTCAGGAGGCAAACTGTTTTTT. This sequence encodes CASSDSSGGKLFF.

The chain carries TRBV4-2 and TRBJ2-3, with D perhaps TRBD2 (5 bases). Trimming cost V 3 bases and J 0 bases, with 13 bases left between them. The length of the CDR3 is 16 residues. The V gene's germline CDR1 is LGHNA and CDR2 YNFKEQ. The CDR3 DNA reads TGTGCCAGCAGCCATGGTCCGACGGGGAGCACAGATACGCAGTATTTT. The encoded protein is CASSHGPTGSTDTQYF.

In its sample, this clonotype was seen a few times. The chain recombines TRBV9 with TRBJ2-7; TRBD2 matches 7 bases. This CDR3 region has 16 residues. The V gene's germline CDR1 is SGDLS and CDR2 YYNGEE. V was pared by 4 bases and J by 0 bases, with 10 bases of the junction left unmatched. DNA of the CDR3: TGTGCCAGCAGCCCCACGGGGATAGCGGGCTCCTACGAGCAGTACTTC. Protein product: CASSPTGIAGSYEQYF.

This clonotype was counted ten times or more. V usage is TRBV7-8 and J usage is TRBJ1-4; the D is unclear. CDR3 length: 15 residues. Germline CDR1 and CDR2: SGHVS and FQNEAQ. V dropped 5 bases and J dropped 7 bases, with 17 bases sitting between them. The CDR3 coding sequence is TGTGCCAGCAGCACCGGGCGAATCAAAGTTGAAAAACTGTTTTTT. Its translation: CASSTGRIKVEKLFF.

This clonotype has a handful of counts. The J gene is TRBJ2-7, the V gene TRBV28, with TRBD2 matching over 7 bases. The CDR3 contains 17 residues. V trimming: 3 bases; J trimming: 0 bases; junction bases outside the gene matches: 11. CDR1 and CDR2 (germline): MDHEN, SYDVKM. In nucleotides, the CDR3 is TGTGCCAGCAGTTTTTCGGGTAGCGGGCCTAGCTCCTACGAGCAGTACTTC. Translated: CASSFSGSGPSSYEQYF.

The V call is TRBV9, the J call TRBJ2-3; D perhaps matches TRBD2 (6 bases). V was trimmed by 0 bases and J by 5 bases, leaving 10 bases between them. Germline CDR1 reads SGDLS; CDR2 reads YYNGEE. The CDR3 totals 14 residues. The CDR3 DNA reads as TGTGCCAGCAGCGTAGTTGCCGGGAGAGATACGCAGTATTTT. This gives the protein CASSVVAGRDTQYF.

The gene calls are TRBV5-5 and TRBJ2-3, with D perhaps matching TRBD2 (5 bases). Germline CDR1 SGHKS, CDR2 YYEKEE (reference sequence). The V end lost 2 bases, the J end lost 7 bases, and 14 bases lay between the germline ends. This CDR3 comprises 14 residues. This CDR3 reads CASSLMRVLYTQYF. The DNA of the CDR3 is TGTGCCAGCAGCTTAATGCGGGTACTGTATACGCAGTATTTT.

There are a few counts of this clonotype. The chain uses TRBV5-1 and TRBJ2-7, with D uncertain. Trimming took 4 bases from V and 3 from J, leaving 11 bases between them. This CDR3 has 13 residues. Germline V gives CDR1 SGHRS, CDR2 YFSETQ. In nucleotides, the CDR3 is TGCGCCAGCAGCGAGGAACACCGCTACGAGCAGTACTTC. This codes for CASSEEHRYEQYF.

The rearrangement joins TRBV7-2 to TRBJ2-1, with D tentatively TRBD2 (6 bases). The CDR3 totals 15 residues. With 1 base removed from V and 6 bases from J, the gap between germline ends came to 13 bases. The germline V gene encodes CDR1 SGHTA and CDR2 FQGNSA. This CDR3 reads CASSLDPRRGNEQFF. In DNA form, the CDR3 reads TGTGCCAGCAGCTTAGATCCCAGGAGGGGCAATGAGCAGTTCTTC. Full variable domain (remainder filled in from reference TRBV7-2 and TRBJ2-1): GAGVSQSPSNKVTEKGKDVELRCDPISGHTALYWYRQSLGQGLEFLIYFQGNSAPDKSGLPSDRFSAERTGGSVSTLTIQRTQQEDSAVYLCASSLDPRRGNEQFFGPGTRLTVL.

This clonotype was seen a few times. The V gene is TRBV9, the J gene TRBJ2-2; 10 bases agree with TRBD2. Germline V gives CDR1 SGDLS, CDR2 YYNGEE. There are 16 residues in the CDR3. Trimming at V came to 6 bases and at J to 1 base, leaving 6 bases not matched to a gene. The chain's CDR3 is CASTGTSVENTGELFF. CDR3 coding DNA: TGTGCCAGCACCGGGACTAGCGTAGAGAACACCGGGGAGCTGTTTTTT.

This clonotype was seen more than once but under ten times. The chain carries TRBV6-4 and TRBJ2-3; 8 nucleotides align to TRBD2. With 7 bases clipped from V and 6 bases from J, the junction kept 18 bases outside the gene matches. Germline V gives CDR1 MRHNA, CDR2 SNTAGT. The CDR3 runs to 17 residues. The CDR3 sequence: CASIRPRERECLDTQYF. The CDR3 DNA reads TGTGCCAGCATTCGGCCTCGGGAGCGGGAGTGCTTGGATACGCAGTATTTT.